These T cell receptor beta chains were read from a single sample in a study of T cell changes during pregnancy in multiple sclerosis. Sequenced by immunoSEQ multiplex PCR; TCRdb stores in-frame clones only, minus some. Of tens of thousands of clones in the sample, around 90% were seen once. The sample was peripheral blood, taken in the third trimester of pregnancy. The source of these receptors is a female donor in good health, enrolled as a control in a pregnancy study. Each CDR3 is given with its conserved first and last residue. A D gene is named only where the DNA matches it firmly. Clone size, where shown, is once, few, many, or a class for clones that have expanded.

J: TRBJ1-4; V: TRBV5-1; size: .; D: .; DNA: TGCGCCAGCAGCTTTTGGGGCCGTAATGAAAAACTGTTTTTT; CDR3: CASSFWGRNEKLFF
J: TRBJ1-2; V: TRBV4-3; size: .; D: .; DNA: TGCGCCAGCAGTCGGGGGGGGTACGGTGGCTACACCTTC; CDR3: CASSRGGYGGYTF
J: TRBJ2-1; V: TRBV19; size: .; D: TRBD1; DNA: TGTGCCAGTAGTTCCCGGACAGGCGACAATGAGCAGTTCTTC; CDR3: CASSSRTGDNEQFF
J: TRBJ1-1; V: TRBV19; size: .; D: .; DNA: TGTGCCAGTAGTAATGGCAGGGGTCTGAGCACTGAAGCTTTCTTT; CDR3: CASSNGRGLSTEAFF
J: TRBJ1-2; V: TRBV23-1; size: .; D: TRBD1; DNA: TGCGCCAGCAGTACCCCCGGGACAGGGGTTTACTGCGGCTACACCTTC; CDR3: CASSTPGTGVYCGYTF
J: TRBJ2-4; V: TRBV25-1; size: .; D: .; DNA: TGTGCCAGCAGTCCTAACAGGGTAGCCAAAAACATTCAGTACTTC; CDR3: CASSPNRVAKNIQYF
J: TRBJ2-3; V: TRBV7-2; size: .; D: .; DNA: TGTGCCAGCAGCTTACAACGGACAGATACGCAGTATTTT; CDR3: CASSLQRTDTQYF
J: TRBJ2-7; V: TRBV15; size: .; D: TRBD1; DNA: TGTGCCACCAGCACCGGCAGGGGGCTCTACGAGCAGTACTTC; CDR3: CATSTGRGLYEQYF
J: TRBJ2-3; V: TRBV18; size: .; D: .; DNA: TGTGCCAGCTCACCCCCCGGGTCCACAGATACGCAGTATTTT; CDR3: CASSPPGSTDTQYF
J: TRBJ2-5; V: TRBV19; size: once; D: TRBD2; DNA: TGTGCCAGTACCGAAGGCCCGGGGGGACAAGAGACCCAGTACTTC; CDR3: CASTEGPGGQETQYF
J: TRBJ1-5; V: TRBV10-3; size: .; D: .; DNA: TGTGCCACCACTCAGGACAGTATTAATCAGCCCCAGCATTTT; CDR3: CATTQDSINQPQHF
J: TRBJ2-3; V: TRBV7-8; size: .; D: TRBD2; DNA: TGTGCCAGCAGCCTGCGGGAGGGATTAGATACGCAGTATTTT; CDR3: CASSLREGLDTQYF
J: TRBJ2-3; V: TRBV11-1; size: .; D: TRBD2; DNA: TGTGCCAGCAGCTTCCAGCGGGGGAGGGGAGATACGCAGTATTTT; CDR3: CASSFQRGRGDTQYF
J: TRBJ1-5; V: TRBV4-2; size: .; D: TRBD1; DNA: TGTGCCAGCAGCCAAGGGCGGACAGGGGCTCAGCCCCAGCATTTT; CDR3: CASSQGRTGAQPQHF
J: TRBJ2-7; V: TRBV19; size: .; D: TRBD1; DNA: TGTGCCAGTAGTTTCGGGACAGGACTCTACGAGCAGTACTTC; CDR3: CASSFGTGLYEQYF
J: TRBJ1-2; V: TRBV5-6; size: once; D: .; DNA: TGTGCCAGCAGCGTAGGAGTCGGGGGCTACACCTTC; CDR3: CASSVGVGGYTF
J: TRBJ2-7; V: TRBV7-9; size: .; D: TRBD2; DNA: TGTGCCAGCAGCTTAGCGGCTAGCGGGCCAGATCACGAGCAGTACTTC; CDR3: CASSLAASGPDHEQYF
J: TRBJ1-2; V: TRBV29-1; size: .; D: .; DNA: TGCAGCGTTGAAGGGGGAGGGGGGACGTATGGCTACACCTTC; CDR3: CSVEGGGGTYGYTF
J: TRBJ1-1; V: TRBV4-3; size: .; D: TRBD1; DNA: TGCGCCAGCAGCCAAGAGGGGGACAGCCTATCAATGAACACTGAAGCTTTCTTT; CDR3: CASSQEGDSLSMNTEAFF
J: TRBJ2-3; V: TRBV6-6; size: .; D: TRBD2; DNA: TGTGCCAGCATGCGACTAGCGGTCCAATCCGATACGCAGTATTTT; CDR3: CASMRLAVQSDTQYF
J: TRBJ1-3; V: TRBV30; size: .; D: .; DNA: TGTGCCTGGAGTCGGGGAGGAAACACCATATATTTT; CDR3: CAWSRGGNTIYF
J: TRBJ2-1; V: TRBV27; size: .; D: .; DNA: TGTGCCAGCAGCTCCCCGACTCCCAGCTCCTACAATGAGCAGTTCTTC; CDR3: CASSSPTPSSYNEQFF
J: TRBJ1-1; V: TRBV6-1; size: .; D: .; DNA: TGTGCCAGCAGGGCAGAGGGTGCTTTCTTT; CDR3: CASRAEGAFF
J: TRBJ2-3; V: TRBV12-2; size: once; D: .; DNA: TGTGCAAGTCGCCCCATTGCGGGCGTGAGAACAGATACGCAGTATTTT; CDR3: CASRPIAGVRTDTQYF
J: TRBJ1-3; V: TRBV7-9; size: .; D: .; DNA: TGTGCCAGCAGTGAACAGGGTGGCTCTGGAAACACCATATATTTT; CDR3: CASSEQGGSGNTIYF
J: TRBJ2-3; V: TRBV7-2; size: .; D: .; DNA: TGTGCCAGCAGCCCAATCGCTGCGGGGCCAGATACGCAGTATTTT; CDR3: CASSPIAAGPDTQYF
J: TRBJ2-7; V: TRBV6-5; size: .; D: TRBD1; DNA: TGTGCCAGCAGCCAACAGGGGTCAAGCTCCTACGAGCAGTACTTC; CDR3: CASSQQGSSSYEQYF
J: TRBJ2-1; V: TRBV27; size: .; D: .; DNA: TGTGCCAGCAGTTTTATAGGGATTAGCGACAATGAGCAGTTCTTC; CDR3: CASSFIGISDNEQFF
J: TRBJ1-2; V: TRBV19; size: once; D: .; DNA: TGTGCCAGCAGGCGGCGGGAGGACTATGGCTACACCTTC; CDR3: CASRRREDYGYTF
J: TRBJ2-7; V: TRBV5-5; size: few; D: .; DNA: TGTGCCAGCAGCCTAGACGGGACGGGAGATTACGAGCAGTACTTC; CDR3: CASSLDGTGDYEQYF
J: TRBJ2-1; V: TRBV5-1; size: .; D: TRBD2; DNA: TGCGCCAGCAGCTGGACTAGCGGGTTGTTGGATGAGCAGTTCTTC; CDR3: CASSWTSGLLDEQFF
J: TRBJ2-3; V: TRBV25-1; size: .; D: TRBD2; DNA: TGTGCCAGCAGCTTGGGACTAGCGGCATCAGATACGCAGTATTTT; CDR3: CASSLGLAASDTQYF
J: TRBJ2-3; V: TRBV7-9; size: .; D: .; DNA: TGTGCCAGCAGCCGCCCCCTAACGGATACGCAGTATTTT; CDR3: CASSRPLTDTQYF
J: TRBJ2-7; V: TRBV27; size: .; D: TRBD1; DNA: TGTGCCAGCAGTGCTTATACAGGGGGCGGGTACGAGCAGTACTTC; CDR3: CASSAYTGGGYEQYF
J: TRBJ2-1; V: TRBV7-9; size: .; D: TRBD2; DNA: TGTGCCAGCAGCCAACGGACTAGCGGGAGTGAGCAGTTCTTC; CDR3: CASSQRTSGSEQFF
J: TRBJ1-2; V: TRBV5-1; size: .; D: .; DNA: TGCGCCAGCAGCTACAGCGGGGGGGGCGGCTACACCTTC; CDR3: CASSYSGGGGYTF
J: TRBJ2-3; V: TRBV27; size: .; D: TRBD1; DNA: TGTGCCAGCAGCATGCTCGGGACAGGGGGCGTCGATACGCAGTATTTT; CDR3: CASSMLGTGGVDTQYF
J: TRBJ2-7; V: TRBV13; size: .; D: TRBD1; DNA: TGTGCCAGCAGCTCCCCCCCGGGACAGGGCTCCTACGAGCAGTACTTC; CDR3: CASSSPPGQGSYEQYF
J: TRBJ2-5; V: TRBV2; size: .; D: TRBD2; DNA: TGTGCCAGCAGTGAACACCTAGCGGGGGGCCAAGAGACCCAGTACTTC; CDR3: CASSEHLAGGQETQYF
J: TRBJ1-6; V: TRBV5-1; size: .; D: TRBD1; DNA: TGCGCCAGCAGCTTGGCGGGACAGAATAATTCACCCCTCCACTTT; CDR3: CASSLAGQNNSPLHF
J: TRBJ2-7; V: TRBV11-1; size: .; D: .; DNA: TGTGCCAGCAGCCCGTCTGATCAGGGCGAGCAGTACTTC; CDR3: CASSPSDQGEQYF
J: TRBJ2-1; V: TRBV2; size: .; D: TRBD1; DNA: TGTGCCAGCAGTGAGGACAGGTCCTCCTACAATGAGCAGTTCTTC; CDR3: CASSEDRSSYNEQFF
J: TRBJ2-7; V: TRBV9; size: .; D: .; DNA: TGTGCCAGCAGCCTATTCGACGGCGGCTACGAGCAGTACTTC; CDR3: CASSLFDGGYEQYF
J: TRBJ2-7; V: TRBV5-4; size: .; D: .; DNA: TGTGCCAGCAGCCCTAGGGGCAGCCACGAGCAGTACTTC; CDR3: CASSPRGSHEQYF
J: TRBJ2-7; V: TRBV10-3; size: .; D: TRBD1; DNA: TGTGCCTCCGGTCAGGGGGCAGTAGGCGAGCAGTACTTC; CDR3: CASGQGAVGEQYF
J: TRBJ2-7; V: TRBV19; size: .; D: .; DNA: TGTGCCAGTAGTGTACAGGTGTCCCCCTACGAGCAGTACTTC; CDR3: CASSVQVSPYEQYF
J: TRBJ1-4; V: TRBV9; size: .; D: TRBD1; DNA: TGTGCCAGCAGCGGCGGACAGGGAAGTGAAAAACTGTTTTTT; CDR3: CASSGGQGSEKLFF
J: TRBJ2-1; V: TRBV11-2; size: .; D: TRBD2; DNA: TGTGCCAGCAGCCCCCCGAGGCGGACTAGGGGCAATGAGCAGTTCTTC; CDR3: CASSPPRRTRGNEQFF
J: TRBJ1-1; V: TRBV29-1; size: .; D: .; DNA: TGCAGCGTTGAATCGGTACAGTCTAGGGGGACTGAAGCTTTCTTT; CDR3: CSVESVQSRGTEAFF
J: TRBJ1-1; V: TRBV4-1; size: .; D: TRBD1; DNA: TGCGCCAGCAGCCAAGAACGCCCAGGGGGCACTGAAGCTTTCTTT; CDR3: CASSQERPGGTEAFF
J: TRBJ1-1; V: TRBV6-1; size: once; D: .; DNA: TGTGCCAGCAGGTCAGGGTTAAATACTGAAGCTTTCTTT; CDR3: CASRSGLNTEAFF
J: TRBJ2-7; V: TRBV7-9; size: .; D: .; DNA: TGTGCCAGCAGGGACAACTCCTACGAGCAGTACTTC; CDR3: CASRDNSYEQYF
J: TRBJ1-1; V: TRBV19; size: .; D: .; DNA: TGTGCCAGTACTACCCCGGCGGGACGTGCTCGTGCTTTCTTT; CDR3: CASTTPAGRARAFF
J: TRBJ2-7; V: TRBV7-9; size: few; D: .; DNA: TGTGCCAGTACTTCGTCCTACGAGCAGTACTTC; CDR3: CASTSSYEQYF
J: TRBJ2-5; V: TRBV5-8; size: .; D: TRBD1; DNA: TGTGCCAGCAGCTTGTCTCAGGGGGCGATGGAGACCCAGTACTTC; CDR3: CASSLSQGAMETQYF